These T cell receptor beta chains were read from a single sample in a study of T cell changes during pregnancy in multiple sclerosis. Clones were read by immunoSEQ multiplex PCR, and TCRdb kept only the in-frame ones, dropping some. The table shows about 49,000 clones, with around 89% occurring only once. The material was peripheral blood, obtained after pregnancy. These receptor sequences come from a female donor in good health, enrolled as a control in a pregnancy study. Both conserved end residues are part of each CDR3. Fields, in order: D gene, clone size, V gene, J gene, CDR3 DNA, CDR3 protein. D genes are given only for firm matches. Size values are once, few and many counts, or a class for expanded clones, and some rows have none.

d_call: TRBD1
clone_size: -
v_call: TRBV5-4
j_call: TRBJ1-1
cdr3_nt: TGTGCCAGCAGCGAGGGACAGGGGCGTGAAGCTTTCTTT
cdr3_aa: CASSEGQGREAFF

d_call: -
clone_size: -
v_call: TRBV29-1
j_call: TRBJ1-2
cdr3_nt: TGCAGCGTTGGGGACCCAGGGAGGGATGGCTACACCTTC
cdr3_aa: CSVGDPGRDGYTF

d_call: -
clone_size: -
v_call: TRBV27
j_call: TRBJ2-1
cdr3_nt: TGTGCCAGCAGTTTCCTCCCGAGGGAGCCCTACAATGAGCAGTTCTTC
cdr3_aa: CASSFLPREPYNEQFF

d_call: TRBD1
clone_size: -
v_call: TRBV2
j_call: TRBJ1-3
cdr3_nt: TGTGCCAGCAGTGAAGAGGGGCGGAAGGGGGCGAGAGGAAACACCATATATTTT
cdr3_aa: CASSEEGRKGARGNTIYF

d_call: TRBD2
clone_size: -
v_call: TRBV7-6
j_call: TRBJ2-5
cdr3_nt: TGTGCCAGCAGCTCGGGACTAGCGGGGGCGCAAGGAGAGACCCAGTACTTC
cdr3_aa: CASSSGLAGAQGETQYF

d_call: TRBD2
clone_size: -
v_call: TRBV6-1
j_call: TRBJ2-3
cdr3_nt: TGTGCCAGCAGTGAAGGACTAGCGGGCCACTACACAGATACGCAGTATTTT
cdr3_aa: CASSEGLAGHYTDTQYF

d_call: TRBD2
clone_size: -
v_call: TRBV6-1
j_call: TRBJ2-1
cdr3_nt: TGTGCCAGCAGTGGAAGACTAGCGGCCAGCAATGAGCAGTTCTTC
cdr3_aa: CASSGRLAASNEQFF

d_call: -
clone_size: -
v_call: TRBV29-1
j_call: TRBJ2-7
cdr3_nt: TGCAGCGTTGAAGACATGTCCTACGAGCAGTACTTC
cdr3_aa: CSVEDMSYEQYF

d_call: -
clone_size: -
v_call: TRBV7-8
j_call: TRBJ2-3
cdr3_nt: TGTGCCAGCAGCTGGGGCGGCCCCAGGGATACGCAGTATTTT
cdr3_aa: CASSWGGPRDTQYF

d_call: -
clone_size: -
v_call: TRBV4-1
j_call: TRBJ2-1
cdr3_nt: TGCGCCAGCAGCCAAGAAGCCGGGGTCGGGTGGTATGAGCAGTTCTTC
cdr3_aa: CASSQEAGVGWYEQFF

d_call: TRBD2
clone_size: -
v_call: TRBV7-2
j_call: TRBJ2-1
cdr3_nt: TGTGCCAGCAGCTTAACCGGGACTAGCGGATACAATGAGCAGTTCTTC
cdr3_aa: CASSLTGTSGYNEQFF

d_call: TRBD1
clone_size: once
v_call: TRBV5-4
j_call: TRBJ1-6
cdr3_nt: TGTGCCAGCAGCTTGGACCAGGGGGGTTGGGTTGGTAGGTCACCCCTCCACTTT
cdr3_aa: CASSLDQGGWVGRSPLHF